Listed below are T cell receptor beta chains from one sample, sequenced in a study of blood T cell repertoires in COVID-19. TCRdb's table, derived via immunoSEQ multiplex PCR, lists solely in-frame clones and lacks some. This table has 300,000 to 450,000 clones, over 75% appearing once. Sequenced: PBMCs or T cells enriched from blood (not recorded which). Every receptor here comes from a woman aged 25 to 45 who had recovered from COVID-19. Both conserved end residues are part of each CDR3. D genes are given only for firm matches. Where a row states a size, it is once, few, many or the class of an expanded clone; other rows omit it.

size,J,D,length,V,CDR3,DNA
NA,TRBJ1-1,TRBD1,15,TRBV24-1,CATSGGTGLYTEAFF,TGTGCCACCAGTGGGGGGACAGGGCTTTACACTGAAGCTTTCTTT
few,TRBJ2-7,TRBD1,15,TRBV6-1,CASSDSLTGRYEQYF,TGTGCCAGCAGTGATTCGTTGACAGGGAGATACGAGCAGTACTTC
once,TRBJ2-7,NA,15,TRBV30,CAWSRPGDNTYEQYF,TGTGCCTGGAGTAGGCCAGGGGATAACACATACGAGCAGTACTTC
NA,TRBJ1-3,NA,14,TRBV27,CASSFGGAGNTIYF,TGTGCCAGCAGTTTCGGGGGTGCTGGAAACACCATATATTTT
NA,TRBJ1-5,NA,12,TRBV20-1,CSASRENQPQHF,TGCAGTGCTAGTCGAGAGAATCAGCCCCAGCATTTT
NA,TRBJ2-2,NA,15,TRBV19,CASSIGGMGTGELFF,TGTGCCAGTAGTATTGGGGGGATGGGCACCGGGGAGCTGTTTTTT
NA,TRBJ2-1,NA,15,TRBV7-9,CASSLAGGPVNEQFF,TGTGCCAGCAGCTTAGCGGGGGGGCCCGTCAATGAGCAGTTCTTC
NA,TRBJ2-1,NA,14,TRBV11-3,CASSLTSVVNEQFF,TGTGCCAGCAGCTTAACTTCGGTCGTTAATGAGCAGTTCTTC
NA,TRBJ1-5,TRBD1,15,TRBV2,CASSLQGAVVQPQHF,TGTGCCAGCAGTCTACAGGGGGCGGTGGTTCAGCCCCAGCATTTT
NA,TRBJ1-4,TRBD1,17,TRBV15,CATSRDRSDRAGEKLFF,TGTGCCACCAGCAGAGATCGTTCGGACAGGGCCGGTGAAAAACTGTTTTTT
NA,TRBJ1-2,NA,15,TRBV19,CASSIGGRAPKGYTF,TGTGCCAGTAGTATTGGAGGGAGGGCCCCCAAGGGCTACACCTTC
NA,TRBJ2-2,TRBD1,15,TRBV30,CAWSEGTENTGELFF,TGTGCCTGGAGTGAGGGGACAGAGAACACCGGGGAGCTGTTTTTT
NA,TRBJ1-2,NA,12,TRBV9,CASNGRIDGYTF,TGTGCCAGCAACGGGAGGATTGATGGCTACACCTTC
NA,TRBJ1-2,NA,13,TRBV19,CASNPGKSYGYTF,TGTGCCAGTAATCCAGGGAAGAGCTATGGCTACACCTTC
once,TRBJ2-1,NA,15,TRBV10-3,CAISDIRGSYNEQFF,TGTGCCATCAGTGACATCAGGGGTTCCTACAATGAGCAGTTCTTC
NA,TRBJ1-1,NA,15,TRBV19,CASSIEGRMNTEAFF,TGTGCCAGTAGTATCGAGGGCAGAATGAACACTGAAGCTTTCTTT
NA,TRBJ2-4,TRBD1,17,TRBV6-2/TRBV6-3,CASSQPDRVLAKNIQYF,TGTGCCAGCAGTCAGCCGGACAGGGTTTTAGCCAAAAACATTCAGTACTTC
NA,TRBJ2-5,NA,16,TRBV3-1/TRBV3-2,CASSPLAVAGKETQYF,TGTGCCAGCAGCCCCCTAGCTGTGGCGGGTAAAGAGACCCAGTACTTC
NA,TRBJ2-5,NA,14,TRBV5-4,CASSLDPTQETQYF,TGTGCCAGCAGCTTGGATCCAACTCAAGAGACCCAGTACTTC
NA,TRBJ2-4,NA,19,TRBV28,CASSSAGSEYDRSKNIQYF,TGTGCCAGCAGTTCCGCCGGGTCAGAATATGACCGATCCAAAAACATTCAGTACTTC
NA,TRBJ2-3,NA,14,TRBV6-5,CASNPRMSTDTQYF,TGTGCCAGCAACCCTAGGATGAGCACAGATACGCAGTATTTT
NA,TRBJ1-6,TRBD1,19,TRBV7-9,CASSSVGTGGSTYNSPLHF,TGTGCCAGCAGCTCCGTCGGGACAGGGGGCAGCACCTATAATTCACCCCTCCACTTT
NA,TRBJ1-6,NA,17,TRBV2,CASSEARRSSYNSPLHF,TGTGCCAGCAGTGAAGCGAGGAGGAGCTCCTATAATTCACCCCTCCACTTT
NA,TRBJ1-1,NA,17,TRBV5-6,CASSLAYFPQENTEAFF,TGTGCCAGCAGCTTGGCCTATTTCCCCCAGGAGAACACTGAAGCTTTCTTT
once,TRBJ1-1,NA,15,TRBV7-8,CASSLVGAMNTEAFF,TGTGCCAGCAGCTTAGTGGGGGCCATGAACACTGAAGCTTTCTTT
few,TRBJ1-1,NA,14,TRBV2,CASRRTAGNTEAFF,TGTGCCAGCCGACGGACAGCCGGGAACACTGAAGCTTTCTTT
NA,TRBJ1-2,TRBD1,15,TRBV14,CASSQLLGQGNGYTF,TGTGCCAGCAGCCAATTACTGGGACAGGGCAATGGCTACACCTTC
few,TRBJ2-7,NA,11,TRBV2,CASSEPQAQYF,TGTGCCAGCAGTGAACCGCAGGCCCAGTACTTC
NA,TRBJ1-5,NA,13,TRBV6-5,CASRQRIGQPQHF,TGTGCCAGTAGACAGAGGATCGGGCAGCCCCAGCATTTT
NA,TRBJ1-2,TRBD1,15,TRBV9,CASSVGTLTGDGYTF,TGTGCCAGCAGCGTAGGGACCCTGACAGGGGATGGCTACACCTTC
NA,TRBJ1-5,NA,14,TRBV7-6,CASSFAQGSQPQHF,TGTGCCAGCAGCTTCGCACAGGGTAGTCAGCCCCAGCATTTT
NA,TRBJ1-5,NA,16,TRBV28,CASSSPHQGSNQPQHF,TGTGCCAGCAGTTCACCCCATCAGGGAAGCAATCAGCCCCAGCATTTT
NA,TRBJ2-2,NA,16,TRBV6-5,CASSYSLGDVTGELFF,TGTGCCAGCAGTTACTCATTAGGGGATGTAACCGGGGAGCTGTTTTTT
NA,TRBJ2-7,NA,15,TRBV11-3,CASSLEAGPTYEQYF,TGTGCCAGCAGCTTAGAGGCGGGTCCGACCTACGAGCAGTACTTC
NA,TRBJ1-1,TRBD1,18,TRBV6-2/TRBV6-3,CASSYGRGNRNMNTEAFF,TGTGCCAGCAGTTACGGCAGGGGGAACCGAAATATGAACACTGAAGCTTTCTTT
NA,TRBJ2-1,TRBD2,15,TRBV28,CASSLIREVGNEQFF,TGTGCCAGCAGTTTAATTCGGGAGGTCGGGAATGAGCAGTTCTTC